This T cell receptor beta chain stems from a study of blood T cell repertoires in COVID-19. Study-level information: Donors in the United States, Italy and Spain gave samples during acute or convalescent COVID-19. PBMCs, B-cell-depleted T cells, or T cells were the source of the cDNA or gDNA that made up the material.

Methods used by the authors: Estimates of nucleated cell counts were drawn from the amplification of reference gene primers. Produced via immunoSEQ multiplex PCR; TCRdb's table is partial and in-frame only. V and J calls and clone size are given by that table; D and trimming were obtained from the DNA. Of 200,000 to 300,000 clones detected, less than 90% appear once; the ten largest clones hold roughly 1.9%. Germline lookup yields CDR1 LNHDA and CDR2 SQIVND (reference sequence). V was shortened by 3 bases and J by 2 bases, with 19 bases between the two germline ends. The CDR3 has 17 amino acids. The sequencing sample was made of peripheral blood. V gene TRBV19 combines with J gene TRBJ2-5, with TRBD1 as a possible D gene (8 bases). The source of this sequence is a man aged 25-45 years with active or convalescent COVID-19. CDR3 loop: CASSIQLGGTGQETQYF. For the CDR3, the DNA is TGTGCCAGTAGTATCCAATTGGGGGGGACAGGACAAGAGACCCAGTACTTC.